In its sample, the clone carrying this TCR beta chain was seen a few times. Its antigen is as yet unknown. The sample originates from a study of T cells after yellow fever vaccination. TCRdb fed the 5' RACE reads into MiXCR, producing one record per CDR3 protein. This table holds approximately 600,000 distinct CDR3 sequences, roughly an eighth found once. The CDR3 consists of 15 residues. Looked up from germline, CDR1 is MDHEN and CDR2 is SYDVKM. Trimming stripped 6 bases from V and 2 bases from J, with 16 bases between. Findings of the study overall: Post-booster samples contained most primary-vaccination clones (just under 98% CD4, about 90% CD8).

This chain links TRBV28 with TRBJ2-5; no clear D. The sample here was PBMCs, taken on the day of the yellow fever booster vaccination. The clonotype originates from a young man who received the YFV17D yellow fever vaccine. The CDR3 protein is CASRVTSGLQETQYF. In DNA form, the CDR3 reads TGTGCCAGCAGGGTGACCTCGGGTCTACAAGAGACCCAGTACTTC.